This TCR beta chain comes out of a study of blood T cell repertoires in COVID-19. Study as a whole: Acute and convalescent COVID-19 specimens originated in the United States, Italy and Spain. PBMCs, B-cell-depleted T cells, or T cells provided the cDNA or gDNA that made up the material.

The CDR3 covers 17 residues. V lost 4 bases to trimming and J lost 7 bases; unmatched junction nucleotides: 13. Looked up from germline, CDR1 is LNHDA and CDR2 is SQIVND (reference sequence). In the original workflow: Amplification of reference gene primers was used by the study to estimate nucleated cell counts. The assay was immunoSEQ multiplex PCR, and TCRdb's table has in-frame clones only and misses some. The DNA gave D and trimming, while V, J and clone size come from that table. The sample lists fewer than 75,000 clones, roughly 84% seen once, with 6.9% in the top ten. The receptor comes from a man aged 45-60 years with active COVID-19. The chain recombines TRBV19 with TRBJ1-6; TRBD1 matches at 7 bases. Source material: peripheral blood. The chain's CDR3 is CASSKFSAGTENSPLHF. CDR3 sequence (DNA): TGTGCCAGTAGTAAATTTAGTGCTGGGACAGAAAATTCACCCCTCCACTTT.